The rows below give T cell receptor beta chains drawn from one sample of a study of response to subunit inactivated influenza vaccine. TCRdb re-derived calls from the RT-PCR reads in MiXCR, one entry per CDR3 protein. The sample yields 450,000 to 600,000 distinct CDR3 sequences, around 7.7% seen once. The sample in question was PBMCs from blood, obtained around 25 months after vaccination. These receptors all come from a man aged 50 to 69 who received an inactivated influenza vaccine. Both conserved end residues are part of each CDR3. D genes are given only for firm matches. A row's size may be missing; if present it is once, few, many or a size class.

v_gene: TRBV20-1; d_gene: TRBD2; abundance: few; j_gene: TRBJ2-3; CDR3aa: CSARDLLASTDTQYF; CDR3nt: TGCAGTGCTAGAGATTTACTAGCGAGCACAGATACGCAGTATTTT
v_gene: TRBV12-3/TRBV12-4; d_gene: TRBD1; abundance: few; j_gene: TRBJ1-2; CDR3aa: CASSPNRGGTGFLYGYTF; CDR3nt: TGTGCCAGCAGTCCTAATCGGGGCGGGACAGGGTTTCTCTATGGCTACACCTTC
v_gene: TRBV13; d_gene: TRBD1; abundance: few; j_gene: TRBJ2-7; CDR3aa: CASSLVGTGVGEQYF; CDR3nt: TGTGCCAGCAGCTTAGTAGGGACAGGGGTTGGGGAGCAGTACTTC
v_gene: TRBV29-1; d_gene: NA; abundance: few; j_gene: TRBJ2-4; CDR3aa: CSVEEVGRGNYF; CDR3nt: NA
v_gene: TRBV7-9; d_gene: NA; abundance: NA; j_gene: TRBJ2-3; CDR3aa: CASSLQEDTQYF; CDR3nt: TGTGCCAGCAGCTTACAAGAAGATACGCAGTATTTT
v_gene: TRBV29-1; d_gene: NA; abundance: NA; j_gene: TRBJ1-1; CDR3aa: CSVEDNSMNTEAFF; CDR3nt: TGCAGCGTTGAAGACAACTCGATGAACACTGAAGCTTTCTTT
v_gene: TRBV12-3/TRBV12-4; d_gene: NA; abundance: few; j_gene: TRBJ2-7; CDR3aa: CASSSPRAYEQYF; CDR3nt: TGTGCCAGCAGTTCCCCAAGGGCTTACGAGCAGTACTTC
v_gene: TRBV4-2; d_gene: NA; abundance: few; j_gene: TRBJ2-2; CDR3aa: CASSGGALTGELFF; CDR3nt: TGTGCCAGCAGCGGGGGGGCCTTGACCGGGGAGCTGTTTTTT
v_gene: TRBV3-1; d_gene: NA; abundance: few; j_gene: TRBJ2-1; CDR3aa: CASSQGDYNEQFF; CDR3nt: TGTGCCAGCAGCCAAGGAGACTACAATGAGCAGTTCTTC
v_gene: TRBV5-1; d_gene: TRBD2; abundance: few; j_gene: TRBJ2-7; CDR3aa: CASSLGGAGAPRYEQYF; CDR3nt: TGCGCCAGCAGCTTGGGAGGAGCGGGGGCGCCTCGCTACGAGCAGTACTTC
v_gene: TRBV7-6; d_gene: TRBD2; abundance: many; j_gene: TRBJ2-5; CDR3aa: CASSTSGQETQYF; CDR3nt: TGTGCCAGCAGCACTAGCGGCCAAGAGACCCAGTACTTC
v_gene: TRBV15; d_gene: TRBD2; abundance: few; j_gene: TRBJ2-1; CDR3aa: CATSRDKGLANEQFF; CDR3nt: TGTGCCACCAGCAGAGATAAGGGACTAGCGAATGAGCAGTTCTTC
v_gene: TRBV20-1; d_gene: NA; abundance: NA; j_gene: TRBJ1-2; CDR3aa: CSARGGTETYGYTF; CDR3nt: TGCAGTGCTAGAGGTGGGACGGAAACCTATGGCTACACCTTC
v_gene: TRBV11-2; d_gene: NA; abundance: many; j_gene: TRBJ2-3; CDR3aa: CASSLVPQGLRNTQYF; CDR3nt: TGTGCCAGCAGCTTAGTTCCACAGGGCTTACGGAATACGCAGTATTTT
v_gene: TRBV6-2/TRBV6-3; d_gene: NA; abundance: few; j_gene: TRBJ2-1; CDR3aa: CASSTRGYNEQFF; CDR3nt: TGTGCCAGCAGTACGCGTGGATACAATGAGCAGTTCTTC
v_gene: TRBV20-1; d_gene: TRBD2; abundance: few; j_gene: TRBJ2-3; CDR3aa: CSARGLAGDTDTQYF; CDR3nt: TGCAGTGCTAGGGGACTAGCGGGGGACACAGATACGCAGTATTTT
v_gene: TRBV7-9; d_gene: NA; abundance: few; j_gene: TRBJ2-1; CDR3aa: CASSPIVFDEQFF; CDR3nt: TGTGCCAGCAGCCCTATAGTCTTCGATGAGCAGTTCTTC
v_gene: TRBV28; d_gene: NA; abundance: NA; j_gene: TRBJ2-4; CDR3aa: CASSPPGLRDAQYF; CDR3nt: TGTGCCAGCAGTCCACCGGGTCTAAGAGACGCTCAGTACTTC
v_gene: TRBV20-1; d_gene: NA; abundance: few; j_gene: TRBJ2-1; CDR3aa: CSARGLRLRIHEQFF; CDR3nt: TGCAGTGCTAGAGGACTGAGACTCCGGATCCATGAGCAGTTCTTC
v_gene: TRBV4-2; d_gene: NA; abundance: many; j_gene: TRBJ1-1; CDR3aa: CASSPEATHSTEAFF; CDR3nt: TGTGCCAGCAGCCCAGAAGCGACACACTCCACTGAAGCTTTCTTT
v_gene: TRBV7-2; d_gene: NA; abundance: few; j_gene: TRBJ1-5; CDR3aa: CASSLGGAQHF; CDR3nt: TGTGCCAGCAGCTTGGGAGGGGCCCAGCATTTT
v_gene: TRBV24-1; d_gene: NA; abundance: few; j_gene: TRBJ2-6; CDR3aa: CATSDPRPPGHNSGANVLTF; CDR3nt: TGTGCCACCAGTGATCCACGTCCACCGGGACACAACTCTGGGGCCAACGTCCTGACTTTC
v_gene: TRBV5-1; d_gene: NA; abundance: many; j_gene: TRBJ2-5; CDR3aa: CASSTGPQETQYF; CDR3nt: TGCGCCAGCAGCACCGGGCCCCAAGAGACCCAGTACTTC
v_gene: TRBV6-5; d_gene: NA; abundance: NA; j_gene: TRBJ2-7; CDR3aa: CASSYTGTHYEQYF; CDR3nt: TGTGCCAGCAGTTACACGGGGACCCACTACGAGCAGTACTTC
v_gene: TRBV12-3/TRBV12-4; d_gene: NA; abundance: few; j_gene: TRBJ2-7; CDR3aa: CASSLSNSGVVYEQYF; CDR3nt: TGTGCCAGCAGTTTAAGTAACAGTGGGGTGGTATACGAGCAGTACTTC
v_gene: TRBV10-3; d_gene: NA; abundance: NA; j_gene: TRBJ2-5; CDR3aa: CAISERGTGPLNKKETQYF; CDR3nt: TGTGCCATCAGTGAGAGAGGAACAGGGCCCTTAAATAAGAAAGAGACCCAGTACTTC
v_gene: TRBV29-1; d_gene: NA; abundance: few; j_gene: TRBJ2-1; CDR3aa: CSVESMIPYNEQFF; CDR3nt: TGCAGCGTTGAATCGATGATCCCCTACAATGAGCAGTTCTTC
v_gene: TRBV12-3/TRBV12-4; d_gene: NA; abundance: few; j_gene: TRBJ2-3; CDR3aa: CASSLAPPTDTQYF; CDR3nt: TGTGCCAGCAGTTTAGCCCCCCCCACAGATACGCAGTATTTT
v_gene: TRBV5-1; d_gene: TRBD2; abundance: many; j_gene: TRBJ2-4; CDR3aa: CASSLLLAGGGGDIQYF; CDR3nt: TGCGCCAGCAGCCTACTGCTAGCGGGAGGCGGTGGAGACATTCAGTACTTC
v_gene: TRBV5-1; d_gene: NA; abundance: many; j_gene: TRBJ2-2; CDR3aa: CASSLRANTGELFF; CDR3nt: TGCGCCAGCAGCTTACGCGCGAACACCGGGGAGCTGTTTTTT
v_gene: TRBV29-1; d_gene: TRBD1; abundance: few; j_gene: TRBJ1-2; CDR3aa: CSVLGQGIGGYTF; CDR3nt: TGCAGCGTTCTGGGACAGGGGATTGGTGGCTACACCTTC
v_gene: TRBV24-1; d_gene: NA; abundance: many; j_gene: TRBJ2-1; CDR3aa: CATSDFQIDEQFF; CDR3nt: TGTGCCACCAGTGATTTCCAGATAGATGAGCAGTTCTTC
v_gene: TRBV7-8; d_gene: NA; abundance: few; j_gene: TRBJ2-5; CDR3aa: CASSFSQGSETQYF; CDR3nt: TGTGCCAGCAGTTTCTCCCAGGGTTCGGAGACCCAGTACTTC
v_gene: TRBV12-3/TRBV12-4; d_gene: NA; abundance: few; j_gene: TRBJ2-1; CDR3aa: CASRDPGLSSYNEQFF; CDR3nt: TGTGCCAGCAGGGACCCGGGACTGAGCTCCTACAATGAGCAGTTCTTC
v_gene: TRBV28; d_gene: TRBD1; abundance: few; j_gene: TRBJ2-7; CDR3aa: CASSLIGTGVYEQYF; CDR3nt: TGTGCCAGCAGTCTTATCGGGACAGGGGTGTACGAGCAGTACTTC
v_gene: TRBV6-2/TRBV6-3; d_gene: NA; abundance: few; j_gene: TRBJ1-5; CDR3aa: CASRGARNNQPQHF; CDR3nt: TGTGCCAGCAGAGGGGCCAGGAACAATCAGCCCCAGCATTTT
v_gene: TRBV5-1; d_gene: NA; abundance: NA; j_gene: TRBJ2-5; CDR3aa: CASSGSVNSVETQYF; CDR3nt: TGCGCCAGCAGCGGTTCGGTAAATTCGGTGGAGACCCAGTACTTC